Listed here are 4 T cell receptor beta chains from one sample, sequenced in a study of blood T cell repertoires in COVID-19 (dated by TCRdb to about 2020). The library relied on the immunoSEQ multiplex PCR assay. This immuneACCESS table, as held by TCRdb, lists in-frame sequences with V and J called but not all clones. Of the missing ones, under half trace to an unresolved V gene in checked studies; the others have no known cause. The sample data list 60,000 or so clones, and over 80% of these were observed just once. The leading ten clones occupy about a tenth of the sample. Input material: peripheral blood. All receptors derive from a man aged 30-40 years with COVID-19, enrolled during active disease.

The chain links TRBV5-6 to TRBJ2-3; 9 bases are a match to TRBD1. The CDR3 runs 15 residues. The junction had 6 bases not matched to a gene; V was cut back by 1 base and J by 6 bases. Per germline, CDR1 SGHDT and CDR2 YYEEEE. CDR3 sequence reads: CASSLPGQGGDTQYF. The CDR3 bases are TGTGCCAGCAGCTTGCCGGGACAGGGAGGGGATACGCAGTATTTT.

The chain joins TRBV4-1 to TRBJ2-6; D call uncertain. The CDR3 has 14 residues. CDR1 is MGHRA, CDR2 YSYEKL, per germline. Trimming stripped 0 bases from V and 5 bases from J, with 5 bases between. The DNA of the CDR3 is TGCGCCAGCAGCCAAGAGGCCAGGGCCAACGTCCTGACTTTC. Translated: CASSQEARANVLTF.

This chain connects TRBV7-9 to TRBJ2-1; TRBD2 matches 11 bases. CDR1 and CDR2 from the germline V gene are SEHNR and FQNEAQ (reference sequence). This CDR3 region has 16 residues. Unmatched junction bases numbered 7, after V lost 5 bases and J lost 4 bases. In nucleotides, the CDR3 is TGTGCCAGCAGCCCGGGACTAGCGGTTGGTTACAATGAGCAGTTCTTC. Protein product: CASSPGLAVGYNEQFF.

This chain uses TRBV27 with TRBJ2-7; D gene ambiguous. Trimming removed 6 bases from V and 0 bases from J, with 9 bases in between. Germline V gene lookup returns CDR1 MNHEY and CDR2 SMNVEV (reference sequence). CDR3 length equals 13 residues. This chain's CDR3 is CASSPRSSYEQYF. For the CDR3, the DNA is TGTGCCAGCAGCCCAAGGAGCTCCTACGAGCAGTACTTC.